This TCR beta chain was captured in a study of technical replicates of blood from a handful of donors. Repertoires were generated with immunoSEQ multiplex PCR, while TCRdb's copy carries only in-frame clones and drops some. The data show 85,000 to 100,000 clones, approximately 95% seen once. This CDR3 has 16 amino acids. Germline V gene data show CDR1 as SGHNT and CDR2 as YYREEE (reference sequence). V was pared by 2 bases and J by 5 bases, with 9 bases of the junction left unmatched. The sequence derives from a human donor in good health. The specimen was T cells isolated from PBMCs. This chain uses TRBV5-4 with TRBJ2-7; 11 bases fit TRBD1. CDR3 residues: CASSFLRTGGKDEQYF. The CDR3 nucleotides read TGTGCCAGCAGCTTCCTCCGGACAGGGGGCAAGGACGAGCAGTACTTC.